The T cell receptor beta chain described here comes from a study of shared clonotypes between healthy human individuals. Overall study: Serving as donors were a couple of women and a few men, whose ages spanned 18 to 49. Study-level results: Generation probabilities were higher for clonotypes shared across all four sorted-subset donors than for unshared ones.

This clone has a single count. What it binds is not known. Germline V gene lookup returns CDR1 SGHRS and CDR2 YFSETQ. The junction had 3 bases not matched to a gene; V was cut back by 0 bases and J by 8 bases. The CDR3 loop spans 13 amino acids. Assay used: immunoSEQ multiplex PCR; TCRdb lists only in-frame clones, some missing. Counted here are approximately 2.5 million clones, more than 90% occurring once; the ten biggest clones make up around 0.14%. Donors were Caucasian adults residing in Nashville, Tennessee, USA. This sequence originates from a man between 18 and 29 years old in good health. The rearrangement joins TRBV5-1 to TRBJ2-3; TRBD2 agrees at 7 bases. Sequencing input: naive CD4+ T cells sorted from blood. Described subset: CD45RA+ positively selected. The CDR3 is CASSLDGGGTQYF. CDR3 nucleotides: TGCGCCAGCAGCTTGGATGGCGGGGGTACGCAGTATTTT. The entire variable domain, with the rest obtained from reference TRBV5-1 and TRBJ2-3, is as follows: KAGVTQTPRYLIKTRGQQVTLSCSPISGHRSVSWYQQTPGQGLQFLFEYFSETQRNKGNFPGRFSGRQFSNSRSEMNVSTLELGDSALYLCASSLDGGGTQYFGPGTRLTVL.